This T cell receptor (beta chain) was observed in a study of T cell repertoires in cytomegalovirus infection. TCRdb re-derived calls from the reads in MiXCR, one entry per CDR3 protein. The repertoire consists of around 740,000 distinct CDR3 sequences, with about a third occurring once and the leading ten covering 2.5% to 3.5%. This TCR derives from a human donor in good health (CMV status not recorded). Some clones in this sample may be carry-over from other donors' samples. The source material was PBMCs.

Written as DNA, the CDR3 is TGTGCCAGCAGTTTATCATTTACTAGGACTGAAGCTTTCTTT. Amino acid sequence: CASSLSFTRTEAFF. V usage is TRBV27 and J usage is TRBJ1-1, with D unresolved. The CDR3 runs 14 residues. Deletions cut 0 bases from V and 5 bases from J, with 10 bases between. Germline V gene lookup returns CDR1 MNHEY and CDR2 SMNVEV (reference sequence).